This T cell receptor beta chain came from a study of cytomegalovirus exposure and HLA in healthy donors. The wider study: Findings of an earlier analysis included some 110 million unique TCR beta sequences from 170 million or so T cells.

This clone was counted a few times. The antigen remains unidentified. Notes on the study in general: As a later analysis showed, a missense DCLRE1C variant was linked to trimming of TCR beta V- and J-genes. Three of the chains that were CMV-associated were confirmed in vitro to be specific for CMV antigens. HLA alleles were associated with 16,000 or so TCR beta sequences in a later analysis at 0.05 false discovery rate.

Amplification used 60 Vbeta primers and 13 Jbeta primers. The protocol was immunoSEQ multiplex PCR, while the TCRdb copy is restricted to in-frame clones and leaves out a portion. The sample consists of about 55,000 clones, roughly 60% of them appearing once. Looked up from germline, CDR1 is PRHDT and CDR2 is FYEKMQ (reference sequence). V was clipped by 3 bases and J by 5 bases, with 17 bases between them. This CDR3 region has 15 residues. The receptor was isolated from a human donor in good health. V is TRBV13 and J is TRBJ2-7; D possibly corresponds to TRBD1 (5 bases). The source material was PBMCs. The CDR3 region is CASSFKGVRSHEQYF. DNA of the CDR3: TGTGCCAGCAGCTTCAAAGGGGTCCGGAGCCACGAGCAGTACTTC. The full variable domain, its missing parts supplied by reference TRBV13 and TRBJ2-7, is AAGVIQSPRHLIKEKRETATLKCYPIPRHDTVYWYQQGPGQDPQFLISFYEKMQSDKGSIPDRFSAQQFSDYHSELNMSSLELGDSALYFCASSFKGVRSHEQYFGPGTRLTVT.